The rows below give T cell receptor beta chains drawn from one sample of a study of OX40 agonist ivuxolimab in advanced cancers. Produced via immunoSEQ multiplex PCR; TCRdb's table is partial and in-frame only. The profile shows some 53,000 clones, 94% of them singletons. The specimen comprised CD4+ or CD8+ T cells sorted from blood, sampled in a trial of the OX40 agonist ivuxolimab. The receptor set was obtained from an adult with an advanced solid tumor such as melanoma, head and neck, liver or kidney cancer. Both conserved end residues are part of each CDR3. A D gene is named only where the DNA matches it firmly. The size field is filled for only some rows; it gives once, few, many or a size class.

size	J	V	D	DNA	CDR3
NA	TRBJ2-1	TRBV25-1	NA	TGTGCCAGCAGTGAACAGGGGTACAATGAGCAGTTCTTC	CASSEQGYNEQFF
NA	TRBJ2-1	TRBV30	NA	TGTGCCTGGAGTGAGAGGGGCAATGAGCAGTTCTTC	CAWSERGNEQFF
NA	TRBJ2-7	TRBV10-2	NA	TGCGCCAGCAGTACTGGGATGCGAGCCTACGAGCAGTACTTC	CASSTGMRAYEQYF
NA	TRBJ1-1	TRBV4-3	NA	TGCGCCAGCAGCCAAGGGATGAACACTGAAGCTTTCTTT	CASSQGMNTEAFF
NA	TRBJ2-1	TRBV4-3	NA	TGCGCCAGCAGTTCCACTCAGGACAATGAGCAGTTCTTC	CASSSTQDNEQFF
NA	TRBJ1-2	TRBV4-1	NA	TGCGCCAGCAGCCAAGAGGGCCAGGAGAACTATGGCTACACCTTC	CASSQEGQENYGYTF
NA	TRBJ2-7	TRBV6-5	TRBD1	TGTGCCAGTAACAGGACAGGGGTTGGGTACGAGCAGTACTTC	CASNRTGVGYEQYF
NA	TRBJ1-4	TRBV11-2	NA	TGTGCCAGCAGCTTAATCTGGGGGCATGAAAAACTGTTTTTT	CASSLIWGHEKLFF
NA	TRBJ2-1	TRBV7-9	NA	TGTGCCAGCAGCGCCCCCGCGGAGCAGTTCTTC	CASSAPAEQFF
NA	TRBJ2-7	TRBV10-3	TRBD1	TGTGCCATCCGCCGGGACAGTACCTACGAGCAGTACTTC	CAIRRDSTYEQYF
NA	TRBJ2-3	TRBV9	NA	TGTGCCAGCAGCGTAGCGGGAGCAAGCACAGATACGCAGTATTTT	CASSVAGASTDTQYF
NA	TRBJ1-2	TRBV28	NA	TGTGCCAGCAGTTCGCCCCGGCAGGGACTGTATGGCTACACCTTC	CASSSPRQGLYGYTF
NA	TRBJ2-4	TRBV18	NA	TGTGCCAGCTCACCCGGGACGTCCGCCTTGCAAAACATTCAGTACTTC	CASSPGTSALQNIQYF
once	TRBJ2-1	TRBV7-9	TRBD2	TGTGCCAGCAGCTTACCTGGACTAGCGGGAAGCAATGAGCAGTTCTTC	CASSLPGLAGSNEQFF
NA	TRBJ2-7	TRBV11-2	NA	TGTGCCAGCAGCCCCTCGCTTCCCAGGTTGGAGTACTTC	CASSPSLPRLEYF
once	TRBJ2-1	TRBV7-6	TRBD2	TGTGCCAGCAGCTTTACGGGAGGGGCCTACAATGAGCAGTTCTTC	CASSFTGGAYNEQFF
NA	TRBJ2-5	TRBV7-6	NA	TGTGCCAGCAGCGCCGAAGGAGGGGGGGGGTTTTACGAGACCCAGTACTTC	CASSAEGGGGFYETQYF
NA	TRBJ2-7	TRBV11-2	NA	TGTGCCAGCAGCTTAGTTAGGGGACACTTTGGCGAGCAGTACTTC	CASSLVRGHFGEQYF
NA	TRBJ2-4	TRBV29-1	NA	TGCAGCGTTGTGACCAAAAACATTCAGTACTTC	CSVVTKNIQYF
NA	TRBJ1-2	TRBV7-9	NA	TGTGCCAGCAGCCAGACAGAGCGTGGCTACACCTTC	CASSQTERGYTF
NA	TRBJ1-5	TRBV19	TRBD1	TGTGCCAGTAGTATAGCAGGGACAGGGTGGAATCAGCCCCAGCATTTT	CASSIAGTGWNQPQHF
NA	TRBJ2-7	TRBV11-3	TRBD1	TGTGCCAGCAGCCCCGGGACAGGGGAACTACAAAAGGCCCTCGAGCAGTACTTC	CASSPGTGELQKALEQYF
NA	TRBJ2-1	TRBV7-8	TRBD2	TGTGCCAGCAGCTTCGGCGGGAGTAGCTCCTACAATGAGCAGTTCTTC	CASSFGGSSSYNEQFF
NA	TRBJ2-1	TRBV9	TRBD2	TGTGCCAGCAGCCTAGGGGCGGGAGTTTACACCTACAATGAGCAGTTCTTC	CASSLGAGVYTYNEQFF
once	TRBJ2-3	TRBV19	TRBD2	TGTGCCAGTAGTATCCCCGGGGTACTAGCGGAAATCACAGATACGCAGTATTTT	CASSIPGVLAEITDTQYF
NA	TRBJ2-2	TRBV28	NA	TGTGCCAGCAGGTGGACACGTTTGGCCGGGGAGCTGTTTTTT	CASRWTRLAGELFF
NA	TRBJ2-3	TRBV27	NA	TGTGCCAGCAGTTTTTCCAGGGCTCCCCAGGGAGATACGCAGTATTTT	CASSFSRAPQGDTQYF
NA	TRBJ1-4	TRBV5-1	NA	TGCGCCAGCAGCTTGGTAGGGCCCTCTAATGAAAAACTGTTTTTT	CASSLVGPSNEKLFF
NA	TRBJ2-1	TRBV5-5	NA	TGTGCCAGCACCCCCGGGTGGGGGAATGAGCAGTTCTTC	CASTPGWGNEQFF
NA	TRBJ2-5	TRBV9	TRBD2	TGTGCCAGCAGCGGGACTAGCGAACAAGAGACCCAGTACTTC	CASSGTSEQETQYF